A single sample is the source of the 17 T cell receptor beta chains below, sequenced in a study of beta chain features in type 1 diabetes (dated by TCRdb to 2017 to 2018). No antigen has been identified for these receptors. Library preparation employed the immunoSEQ multiplex PCR assay. The entire amount of isolated RNA was reverse transcribed using the High Capacity cDNA Reverse Transcription Kit, so the sequenced TCRB transcripts were expressed ones. The source is immuneACCESS, and TCRdb retained only in-frame sequences with V and J called. Part of the clones is not carried over; for the studies checked, unresolved V genes explain less than half of this, and the remainder is unexplained. For this sample the table gives 640,000 or so clones, of which around 15% were detected only once. Around 0.022% of the sample belongs to the ten largest clones. Findings and caveats that apply to the study as a whole: A moderate but significant shortening of TCRB CDR3 length was observed in type 1 diabetes patients in all four CD4+ subsets.

Sequenced input: naive CD4+ T cells from blood. The sample's cell subset or site label, decoded: true naive CD4+ T cells. The receptor set was obtained from a man aged 18 to 30 with type 1 diabetes.

This clone was recorded a few times. This chain joins TRBV7-9 and TRBJ2-5; TRBD1 might be the D (6 bases). CDR3 length equals 13 residues. Per germline, CDR1 SEHNR and CDR2 FQNEAQ (reference sequence). Trimming removed 7 bases at V and 3 bases at J, with 12 bases between. The DNA of the CDR3 is TGTGCCAGCACCAGGGGCCGTGAAGAGACCCAGTACTTC. Amino acids: CASTRGREETQYF. The variable domain in full, with the rest retrieved from reference TRBV7-9 and TRBJ2-5, is DTGVSQNPRHKITKRGQNVTFRCDPISEHNRLYWYRQTLGQGPEFLTYFQNEAQLEKSRLLSDRFSAERPKGSFSTLEIQRTEQGDSAMYLCASTRGREETQYFGPGTRLLVL.

This clone has only a few counts. The chain combines TRBV5-4 with TRBJ1-5; D not resolved. The CDR3 runs to 13 residues. V lost 2 bases, J lost 1 base, and 4 bases lay in between. CDR1 is SGHNT, CDR2 YYREEE, per germline (reference sequence). CDR3 region: CASSFDSNQPQHF. DNA for the CDR3: TGTGCCAGCAGCTTTGACAGCAATCAGCCCCAGCATTTT.

V is TRBV7-2 and J is TRBJ2-3; 8 bases map to TRBD2. V shed 2 bases and J 5 bases; nucleotides not matched to a gene: 6. This CDR3 spans 15 amino acids. Germline V gene data show CDR1 as SGHTA and CDR2 as FQGNSA. CDR3 coding DNA: TGTGCCAGCAGCTTAATCCGGGGGGGCCAAGATACGCAGTATTTT. Its protein is CASSLIRGGQDTQYF.

This chain uses TRBV9 with TRBJ2-1; 10 positions agree with TRBD2. CDR1 SGDLS and CDR2 YYNGEE come from the germline V gene. The ends lost 4 bases at V and 4 bases at J; junction bases unmatched: 5. This CDR3 is 15 amino acids long. DNA of the CDR3: TGTGCCAGCAGCCTGGTTAGCGGGGGGTACAATGAGCAGTTCTTC. Translation gives CASSLVSGGYNEQFF.

The chain combines TRBV9 with TRBJ1-1; tentatively, D is TRBD1 (6 bases). From germline, CDR1 is SGDLS and CDR2 YYNGEE. This CDR3 has 14 residues. Trimming stripped 4 bases from V and 1 base from J, with 11 bases between. The DNA for the CDR3 is TGTGCCAGCAGCCCCCGACAGGAGAACACTGAAGCTTTCTTT. Translated, it gives CASSPRQENTEAFF.

This clone was seen only a few times. The V and J genes are TRBV6-1 and TRBJ1-5; D ambiguous. This CDR3 has 10 amino acids. Germline V gene sequence: CDR1 MNHNS, CDR2 SASEGT. With 2 bases removed from V and 7 bases from J, the gap between germline ends came to 0 bases. The CDR3 region is CASSEQPQHF. CDR3 in DNA: TGTGCCAGCAGTGAACAGCCCCAGCATTTT.

V and J are TRBV7-9 and TRBJ2-3; possibly TRBD1 for D (6 bases). CDR1 and CDR2 (germline): SEHNR, FQNEAQ (reference sequence). Trimming took 4 bases from V and 6 from J, leaving 11 bases between them. This CDR3 has 13 amino acids. CDR3 sequence reads: CASSSSRGDTQYF. DNA for the CDR3: TGTGCCAGCAGCTCTTCTAGGGGGGATACGCAGTATTTT.

The chain combines TRBV27 with TRBJ1-2; D is uncertain. From germline, CDR1 is MNHEY and CDR2 SMNVEV (reference sequence). V lost 5 bases and J 7 bases, leaving 17 bases between the germline ends. CDR3 length: 14 residues. The chain's CDR3 is CASSPNPPGAGYTF. The CDR3 nucleotides read TGTGCCAGCAGTCCTAATCCCCCGGGCGCTGGCTACACCTTC.

This chain joins TRBV6-6 and TRBJ2-7; 8 bases map to TRBD1. CDR1 is MNHNY, CDR2 SVGAGI, per germline (reference sequence). The junction had 9 bases not matched to a gene; V was cut back by 2 bases and J by 6 bases. This CDR3 is 15 amino acids long. CDR3 region: CASSYAGTGGSEQYF. CDR3 in DNA: TGTGCCAGCAGTTACGCAGGAACAGGGGGTAGCGAGCAGTACTTC.

This rearrangement joins TRBV11-2 to TRBJ1-1; D uncertain. Looked up from germline, CDR1 is SGHAT and CDR2 is FQNNGV. Trimming cost V 0 bases and J 4 bases, with 18 bases left between them. The CDR3 runs to 17 residues. CDR3 protein: CASSLDQEVSWSTEAFF. The CDR3 region has the DNA TGTGCCAGCAGCTTAGATCAAGAGGTTTCGTGGAGCACTGAAGCTTTCTTT.

The chain is built from TRBV11-3 and TRBJ2-1; D could derive from TRBD1 or TRBD2 (5 bases each). Looked up from germline, CDR1 is SGHNT and CDR2 is YENEEA. The CDR3 sequence is 15 residues long. V gave up 6 bases and J gave up 8 bases, with 20 bases separating them. The DNA of the CDR3 is TGTGCCAGCAGGGTGAGTGGGACGGGCAACGATGAGCAGTTCTTC. Translating gives CASRVSGTGNDEQFF.

The rearrangement joins TRBV19 to TRBJ2-1; tentatively, D is TRBD2 (6 bases). With 8 bases removed from V and 3 bases from J, the gap between germline ends came to 14 bases. The CDR3 consists of 14 residues. Germline CDR1 reads LNHDA; CDR2 reads SQIVND (reference sequence). The CDR3 DNA reads TGTGCCAGTTTCGGCGGGGCGCTCTACAATGAGCAGTTCTTC. It encodes CASFGGALYNEQFF.

This clone was seen a handful of times. V and J are TRBV9 and TRBJ2-3, with TRBD2 as a possible D gene (6 bases). Germline V gene sequence: CDR1 SGDLS, CDR2 YYNGEE. V lost 0 bases and J lost 1, with 9 bases in between. The CDR3 runs 15 residues. The CDR3 protein is CASSVGVAGTDTQYF. In DNA, the CDR3 is TGTGCCAGCAGCGTAGGGGTAGCGGGCACAGATACGCAGTATTTT.

This clone was recorded a few times. Other DNA sequences in the sample encode the same CDR3. The chain links TRBV7-9 to TRBJ2-2; D remains unclear. This CDR3 has 14 amino acids. The ends were cut back, 2 bases at V and 1 base at J, with 5 bases in the middle. Germline V gene sequence: CDR1 SEHNR, CDR2 FQNEAQ (reference sequence). The CDR3 nucleotides are TGTGCCAGCAGCTTACTAGTGAACACCGGGGAGCTGTTTTTT. Translating gives CASSLLVNTGELFF.

A remark on this clone: In the same sample, other DNA sequences code for this CDR3. This chain joins TRBV29-1 and TRBJ1-2, with TRBD1 matching 9 bases. With 3 bases clipped from V and 4 bases from J, the junction kept 6 bases outside the gene matches. CDR1 and CDR2 (germline): SQVTM, ANQGSEA. This CDR3 has 14 residues. CDR3 region: CSVEGQGVGYGYTF. CDR3 bases: TGCAGCGTTGAGGGACAGGGCGTGGGCTATGGCTACACCTTC.

This clone was detected only a few times. The J gene is TRBJ1-2, the V gene TRBV29-1; 10 positions agree with TRBD1. Unmatched junction bases numbered 6, after V lost 5 bases and J lost 6 bases. The CDR3 loop spans 13 amino acids. Germline CDR1 SQVTM, CDR2 ANQGSEA. CDR3 DNA sequence: TGCAGCGTTTCCGAGACAGGGGGCAATGGCTACACCTTC. This codes for CSVSETGGNGYTF.

This clone was found a few times. Other nucleotide sequences in the sample specify the same CDR3. The V call is TRBV29-1, the J call TRBJ1-2; no firm D call. V lost 0 bases, J lost 6 bases, and 8 bases lay in between. The germline V gene encodes CDR1 SQVTM and CDR2 ANQGSEA. This CDR3 region has 12 residues. CDR3 sequence: CSVEDPGDGYTF. The CDR3 DNA sequence: TGCAGCGTTGAAGATCCTGGGGATGGCTACACCTTC.